This T cell receptor (beta chain) was observed in a study of vaccination and CD4 T cells after COVID-19. As for treatment: roughly nine-day PBMC culture with coronavirus spike peptide pools or control peptides (ViraFEST assay). Turning to this clonotype: Its target is unknown.

Scientists ran DNA taken from cultured CD4+ T cells through the Oncomine TCR Beta short-read assay for sequencing. Using its own MiXCR run on the PCR reads, TCRdb lists one record per CDR3 protein. The sample consists of roughly 15,000 distinct CDR3 sequences, about three quarters of them appearing once. The clonotype was recovered from a human donor who had recovered from COVID-19. Sequencing input: CD4+ T cells from blood, cultured in vitro.

Written as DNA, the CDR3 is TGCAGTGCTAGAGATGGTGCAGGGGGCGCAAATCAGCCCCAGCATTTT. It specifies CSARDGAGGANQPQHF. The chain employs TRBV20-1 and TRBJ1-5; TRBD1 aligns across 8 bases. Germline CDR1 is DFQATT and CDR2 is SNEGSKA (reference sequence). Trimming removed 0 bases from V and 4 bases from J; junction bases left unmatched: 8. The CDR3 length is 16 residues.